This entry lists 26 T cell receptor beta chains sequenced from one sample in a study of regulatory T cells in long-lasting Graves disease. Time point: persistent/refractory GD, antithyroid drugs over 5 years with positive TRAb. Making the TCR library involved RNA that had been extracted from PBMCs. Construction of TCR beta libraries relied on iRepertoire HTBI primers and on Arm-PCR targeting CDR3 regions. MiXCR, run by TCRdb on the multiplex PCR reads, gives a single entry per CDR3 protein. The sample has a few hundred thousand distinct CDR3 sequences, around 24% seen once. Sequencing was performed on peripheral blood mononuclear cells (PBMCs), taken when the disease was refractory, from a patient treated with antithyroid drugs. These receptors all stem from a female donor with Graves disease.

The chain recombines TRBV12-3 or TRBV12-4 with TRBJ2-3, with D maybe TRBD2 (6 bases). This CDR3 comprises 14 residues. V lost 5 bases and J 4 bases, leaving 13 bases between the germline ends. Here the CDR3 DNA reads TGTGCCAGCAGTCTCGGGGGAGCTCCAGATACGCAGTATTTT. Translated, it gives CASSLGGAPDTQYF.

The chain has TRBV7-2 and TRBJ2-5; D uncertain. With 1 base removed from V and 5 bases from J, the gap between germline ends came to 20 bases. The CDR3 covers 17 residues. The germline gives CDR1 SGHTA, CDR2 FQGNSA. Here the CDR3 DNA reads TGTGCCAGCAGCTTAGTGGGCAGGAAGGGTGGGTGGGAGACCCAGTACTTC. As protein: CASSLVGRKGGWETQYF.

At least ten counts were recorded for this clonotype. For the CDR3, the DNA is TGTGCCAGCAGAGGACAGGGGGCGCGGGATGAAAAACTGTTTTTT. It specifies CASRGQGARDEKLFF. The rearrangement joins TRBV11-2 to TRBJ1-4; TRBD1 matches 11 bases. Trimming cost V 6 bases and J 6 bases; bases outside gene matches: 6. Germline V gene data show CDR1 as SGHAT and CDR2 as FQNNGV. The CDR3 is 15 amino acids.

In this sample, this clonotype turned up once. The J gene is TRBJ2-1, the V gene TRBV7-9; 14 bases are a match to TRBD2. The CDR3 sequence is 17 residues long. Trimming took 4 bases from V and 2 from J; bases not matched to a gene: 4. Germline V gene data show CDR1 as SEHNR and CDR2 as FQNEAQ (reference sequence). The DNA for the CDR3 is TGTGCCAGCAGCTCGGGACTAGCGGGAGCCACCTACAATGAGCAGTTCTTC. It yields the protein CASSSGLAGATYNEQFF.

This chain links TRBV9 with TRBJ2-7, with D perhaps TRBD2 (6 bases). Trimming cost V 0 bases and J 3 bases, with 19 bases left between them. Germline lookup yields CDR1 SGDLS and CDR2 YYNGEE. The CDR3 is 17 residues long. This chain's CDR3 is CASSVEGERADRYEQYF. The DNA for the CDR3 is TGTGCCAGCAGCGTAGAAGGAGAGCGGGCCGACCGCTACGAGCAGTACTTC.

The chain employs TRBV6-5 and TRBJ2-7; 8 positions agree with TRBD1. The V gene's germline CDR1 is MNHEY and CDR2 SVGAGI. Trimming at V came to 3 bases and at J to 7 bases, leaving 8 bases not matched to a gene. This CDR3 has 14 residues. CDR3 sequence reads: CASSYGQGAGEQYF. In nucleotides, the CDR3 is TGTGCCAGCAGTTATGGGCAGGGGGCGGGGGAGCAGTACTTC.

V and J are TRBV6-1 and TRBJ2-5; possible D gene TRBD2, 6 bases. The germline V and J ends were trimmed by 6 bases and 4 bases, with 18 bases remaining between them. CDR1 and CDR2 from the germline V gene are MNHNS and SASEGT. CDR3 length: 15 residues. CDR3 nucleotides: TGTGCCAGCAGACGGTCGGGAGTTGTGGGAGAGACCCAGTACTTC. Encoded protein: CASRRSGVVGETQYF.

This clonotype was seen at least ten times. The chain uses TRBV11-2 and TRBJ2-5; D is perhaps TRBD1 (6 bases). The ends were cut back, 5 bases at V and 4 bases at J, with 17 bases in the middle. The CDR3 runs to 15 residues. In germline, CDR1 is SGHAT, CDR2 FQNNGV. The CDR3 DNA is TGTGCCAGCAGCCGAAGGACAGAACTAACAGAGACCCAGTACTTC. It is translated as CASSRRTELTETQYF.

Points on this clonotype: No conserved phenylalanine or tryptophan is present at the end of the CDR3, so a read error is the likely explanation. DNA of the CDR3: TGTGCCAGCTCGCGGGGTAGCGGGAAACTCAGTTCCTACGAGCAGTACCTC. This gives the protein CASSRGSGKLSSYEQYL. The genes are TRBV28 and TRBJ2-7; 8 positions agree with TRBD2. The CDR3 is made up of 17 amino acids. CDR1 is MDHEN and CDR2 is SYDVKM in the germline V gene. The V and J ends lost 8 bases and 1 base, in that order; junction bases with no gene match: 16.

The chain is built from TRBV6-1 and TRBJ2-5, with 14 bases lining up with TRBD2. Germline V gives CDR1 MNHNS, CDR2 SASEGT. This CDR3 is built from 16 residues. V dropped 5 bases and J dropped 5; count of bases not matched to a gene: 7. Here the CDR3 reads CASSRPGLAGVETQYF. The CDR3 bases are TGTGCCAGCAGTCGACCGGGACTAGCGGGAGTTGAGACCCAGTACTTC.

The rearrangement links TRBV6-1 to TRBJ1-1; D gene ambiguous. In germline, CDR1 is MNHNS, CDR2 SASEGT. V was cut by 6 bases and J by 2 bases, with 7 bases left in between. The CDR3 contains 12 residues. The CDR3 loop is CASRAFNTEAFF. The DNA of the CDR3 is TGTGCCAGCAGGGCATTCAACACTGAAGCTTTCTTT.

The chain employs TRBV10-3 and TRBJ1-2; D is undetermined. The germline CDR1 and CDR2 sequences are ENHRY and SYGVKD. Trimming removed 5 bases at V and 8 bases at J, with 21 bases between. The CDR3 loop spans 15 amino acids. The CDR3 region has the DNA TGTGCCATCAGTCAGGCCTTAAAGTCCTCTGAGGGCTACACCTTC. Its protein is CAISQALKSSEGYTF.

This clonotype has ten or more counts. The chain is built from TRBV2 and TRBJ1-1; D ambiguous. Looked up from germline, CDR1 is SNHLY and CDR2 is FYNNEI. Trimming took 8 bases from V and 0 from J, leaving 13 bases between them. The CDR3 runs 14 residues. CDR3 nucleotide sequence: TGTGCCAGCGAGTTGGATCAAATGAACACTGAAGCTTTCTTT. It yields the protein CASELDQMNTEAFF.

This sequence joins TRBV10-3 and TRBJ1-1; 9 nucleotides align to TRBD1. Germline V gene sequence: CDR1 ENHRY, CDR2 SYGVKD. J gave up 5 bases and V 2 bases, and 6 bases lay outside the gene matches. The CDR3 totals 15 residues. CDR3 DNA sequence: TGTGCCATCAGTGAGGGACCCGGGACAGGGACTGAAGCTTTCTTT. Translating gives CAISEGPGTGTEAFF.

A note on this clonotype: A much larger clone lies one base from this, so it may be a read error. CDR3 sequence: CASSLHGTTGELFF. DNA for the CDR3: TGTGCCAGCAGTTTACACGGAACCACCGGGGAGCTGTTTTTT. The chain links TRBV12-3 or TRBV12-4 to TRBJ2-2, with D unclear. Deletions cut 2 bases from V and 4 bases from J, with 8 bases between. The CDR3 sequence is 14 residues long.

This sequence joins TRBV3-2 and TRBJ2-7; the DNA was not compared with TRBD2, the D call given in the table. TRBV3-2 is marked as a pseudogene. The CDR3 consists of 17 residues. CDR3 region: CASSQEGRLAGEYEQYF. In nucleotides, the CDR3 is TGTGCCAGCAGCCAAGAAGGACGACTAGCGGGAGAGTACGAGCAGTACTTC.

V is TRBV24-1 and J is TRBJ1-5; no clear D gene. Looked up from germline, CDR1 is KGHDR and CDR2 is SFDVKD. The CDR3 has 14 amino acids. Trimming cost V 4 bases and J 1 base, with 7 bases left between them. CDR3 in DNA: TGTGCCACCAGTGACAGTCCCAGCAATCAGCCCCAGCATTTT. Its translation: CATSDSPSNQPQHF.

This clonotype was picked up a small number of times. The rearrangement uses TRBV11-1 and TRBJ2-7, with 8 bases fitting TRBD1. Germline lookup yields CDR1 SGHAT and CDR2 FQDESV (reference sequence). V lost 5 bases and J lost 7; bases outside the gene matches: 10. The CDR3 extends over 14 amino acids. The CDR3 sequence: CASSHQGARWEQYF. The CDR3, as DNA: TGTGCCAGCAGCCACCAGGGGGCGCGATGGGAGCAGTACTTC.

This clonotype has just a few counts. The V call is TRBV7-6, the J call TRBJ2-1; 14 bases map to TRBD2. V shed 5 bases, J shed 1 base, and the junction held 10 bases outside the gene matches. The CDR3 runs 19 residues. The germline V gene has CDR1 SGHVS and CDR2 FNYEAQ. DNA for the CDR3: TGTGCCAGCAGCCATATGGGACTAGCGGGAGAAGGGTCCTACAATGAGCAGTTCTTC. This codes for CASSHMGLAGEGSYNEQFF.

This clonotype was seen a single time. A far larger clone is off by one base, so a read error is likely. The rearrangement uses TRBV12-3 or TRBV12-4 and TRBJ2-5; tentative D call: TRBD1 (7 bases). The length of the CDR3 is 15 residues. Trimming cost V 5 bases and J 9 bases, with 22 bases left between them. CDR3: CASSDGGTAREAQYF. The CDR3 DNA sequence: TGTGCCAGCAGTGATGGGGGGACAGCTAGGGAGGCCCAGTACTTC.

Many counts were recorded for this clonotype. Here the CDR3 DNA reads TGTGCCAGCACCCTCGGGACTAGCGGGAGTCTGTACGAGCAGTACTTC. This sequence encodes CASTLGTSGSLYEQYF. The chain is built from TRBV6-2 or TRBV6-3 and TRBJ2-7; 14 positions agree with TRBD2. Germline CDR1 is MNHEY and CDR2 is SVGEGT. The CDR3 loop spans 16 amino acids. With V trimmed by 7 bases and J by 4 bases, 9 bases remained unmatched.

The chain joins TRBV18 to TRBJ2-7; 10 nucleotides agree with TRBD1. Trimming removed 4 bases from V and 3 bases from J; junction bases left unmatched: 6. This CDR3 region has 15 residues. Germline V lookup: CDR1 KGHSH, CDR2 LQKENI. The CDR3 DNA is TGTGCCAGCTCACAAAGACAGGGGGCGGTCTACGAGCAGTACTTC. Translating it yields CASSQRQGAVYEQYF. The variable domain in full, with the rest retrieved from reference TRBV18 and TRBJ2-7, is NAGVMQNPRHLVRRRGQEARLRCSPMKGHSHVYWYRQLPEEGLKFMVYLQKENIIDESGMPKERFSAEFPKEGPSILRIQQVVRGDSAAYFCASSQRQGAVYEQYFGPGTRLTVT.

At least ten counts were recorded for this clonotype. The chain links TRBV28 to TRBJ2-7; 8 positions match TRBD1. The V segment lost 4 bases and the J segment 0 bases; nucleotides outside the gene matches: 8. This CDR3 contains 16 residues. Germline V gene data show CDR1 as MDHEN and CDR2 as SYDVKM. The CDR3 coding sequence is TGTGCCAGCAGTTCACCCGGGACAGGCAGCTCCTACGAGCAGTACTTC. It translates to CASSSPGTGSSYEQYF.

The chain couples TRBV11-2 to TRBJ2-2, with TRBD2 identical over 14 bases. Germline loops: CDR1 SGHAT, CDR2 FQNNGV. V lost 7 bases to trimming and J lost 3 bases; unmatched junction nucleotides: 7. This CDR3 has 17 residues. The CDR3 protein is CASTEPGLAGDTGELFF. CDR3 coding DNA: TGTGCCAGCACCGAACCGGGACTAGCGGGAGACACCGGGGAGCTGTTTTTT. Supplemented by reference TRBV11-2 and TRBJ2-2, the full variable domain reads EAGVAQSPRYKIIEKRQSVAFWCNPISGHATLYWYQQILGQGPKLLIQFQNNGVVDDSQLPKDRFSAERLKGVDSTLKIQPAKLEDSAVYLCASTEPGLAGDTGELFFGEGSRLTVL.

This clonotype was detected ten times or more. V gene TRBV30 combines with J gene TRBJ2-5, with 8 positions matching TRBD2. CDR1 is GTSNPN, CDR2 SVGIG, per germline (reference sequence). Trimming took 8 bases from V and 4 from J; bases not matched to a gene: 12. CDR3 size: 14 residues. Written as DNA, the CDR3 is TGTGCCATGGACAACCGGGAGGGTGGAGAGACCCAGTACTTC. It translates to CAMDNREGGETQYF.

As to this clonotype: A much larger clone sits a single nucleotide away, making a read error possible. This rearrangement joins TRBV27 to TRBJ2-5, with D unresolved. The length of the CDR3 is 14 residues. Germline V gene data show CDR1 as MNHEY and CDR2 as SMNVEV (reference sequence). The CDR3 loop reads CASSLSTLQEAQYF. Here the CDR3 DNA reads TGTGCCAGCAGTTTATCGACGTTACAAGAGGCCCAGTACTTC.